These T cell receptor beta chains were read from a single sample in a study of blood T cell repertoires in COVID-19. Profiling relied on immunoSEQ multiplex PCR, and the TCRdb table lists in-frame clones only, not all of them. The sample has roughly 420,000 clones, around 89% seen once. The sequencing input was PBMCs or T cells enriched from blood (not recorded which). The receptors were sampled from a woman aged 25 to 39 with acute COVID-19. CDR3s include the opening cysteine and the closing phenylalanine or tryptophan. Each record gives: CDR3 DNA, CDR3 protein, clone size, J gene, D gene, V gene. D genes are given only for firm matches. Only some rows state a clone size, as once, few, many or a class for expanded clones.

cdr3_nt: TGTGCCATCAGTGAAAACAGGGTGATGGACACTGAAGCTTTCTTT
cdr3_aa: CAISENRVMDTEAFF
clone_size: -
j_call: TRBJ1-1
d_call: -
v_call: TRBV10-3

cdr3_nt: TGTGCCAGCAGCCGCCACCGGGACAGGGACCACTTC
cdr3_aa: CASSRHRDRDHF
clone_size: -
j_call: TRBJ2-7
d_call: TRBD1
v_call: TRBV5-6

cdr3_nt: TGTGCCAGCAGTGAAGGGTGGGAGGGATCTAGGGAGCAGTACTTC
cdr3_aa: CASSEGWEGSREQYF
clone_size: -
j_call: TRBJ2-7
d_call: TRBD2
v_call: TRBV2

cdr3_nt: TGTGCCTGGAGTGACCCAGACAGGGGCTACGAGCAGTACTTC
cdr3_aa: CAWSDPDRGYEQYF
clone_size: -
j_call: TRBJ2-7
d_call: TRBD1
v_call: TRBV30

cdr3_nt: TGTGCCAGCTCACCGACTCTCAGGGGAGGGGAGAACACTGAAGCTTTCTTT
cdr3_aa: CASSPTLRGGENTEAFF
clone_size: -
j_call: TRBJ1-1
d_call: -
v_call: TRBV18

cdr3_nt: TGTGCCAGCAGCTCCCCCGGACAGGGGGTGACCGGGGAGCTGTTTTTT
cdr3_aa: CASSSPGQGVTGELFF
clone_size: -
j_call: TRBJ2-2
d_call: TRBD1
v_call: TRBV7-9

cdr3_nt: TGTGCCAGCAGCATTGACAGGGGTAACTATGGCTACACCTTC
cdr3_aa: CASSIDRGNYGYTF
clone_size: -
j_call: TRBJ1-2
d_call: TRBD1
v_call: TRBV7-3

cdr3_nt: TGTGCCAGCTCCCCCCGTGGGAGGGCGGAAAGGAAAACTGAAGCTTTCTTT
cdr3_aa: CASSPRGRAERKTEAFF
clone_size: -
j_call: TRBJ1-1
d_call: -
v_call: TRBV18

cdr3_nt: TGTGCCAGTAGTATGACGGACAGGTCCTCTTCACCCCTCCACTTT
cdr3_aa: CASSMTDRSSSPLHF
clone_size: -
j_call: TRBJ1-6
d_call: TRBD1
v_call: TRBV19

cdr3_nt: TGTGCCAGCAGCTTCCTTGAGGGGACAGTGAACACCGGGGAGCTGTTTTTT
cdr3_aa: CASSFLEGTVNTGELFF
clone_size: -
j_call: TRBJ2-2
d_call: TRBD1
v_call: TRBV7-2

cdr3_nt: TGTGCCATCACGGGAGGACAGACTTACGAGCAGTACTTC
cdr3_aa: CAITGGQTYEQYF
clone_size: -
j_call: TRBJ2-7
d_call: -
v_call: TRBV10-3

cdr3_nt: TGTGCCACCAGTGAGGCAGTCAATCAGCCCCAGCATTTT
cdr3_aa: CATSEAVNQPQHF
clone_size: -
j_call: TRBJ1-5
d_call: -
v_call: TRBV24-1

cdr3_nt: TGTGCCACCAGCAGAGATCGGGAATCAGGAAACACCATATATTTT
cdr3_aa: CATSRDRESGNTIYF
clone_size: -
j_call: TRBJ1-3
d_call: -
v_call: TRBV15

cdr3_nt: TGCGCCAGCAGCCCGACTAGCCGTGGGAACATTCAGTACTTC
cdr3_aa: CASSPTSRGNIQYF
clone_size: once
j_call: TRBJ2-4
d_call: TRBD2
v_call: TRBV5-1

cdr3_nt: TGCAGTGCTAGTCCCAGCACTGAAGCTTTCTTT
cdr3_aa: CSASPSTEAFF
clone_size: -
j_call: TRBJ1-1
d_call: -
v_call: TRBV20-1

cdr3_nt: TGTGCCAGCAGCCCAGCGGGGTACAACTATGGCTACACCTTC
cdr3_aa: CASSPAGYNYGYTF
clone_size: -
j_call: TRBJ1-2
d_call: -
v_call: TRBV11-2

cdr3_nt: TGTGCCAGCAGCCTCCGGGACAGGGGGGGCAATGAGCAGTTCTTC
cdr3_aa: CASSLRDRGGNEQFF
clone_size: -
j_call: TRBJ2-1
d_call: TRBD1
v_call: TRBV7-9

cdr3_nt: TGCGCCAGCAGCGCGGGCCGATCCACAGATACGCAGTATTTT
cdr3_aa: CASSAGRSTDTQYF
clone_size: -
j_call: TRBJ2-3
d_call: -
v_call: TRBV5-1

cdr3_nt: TGTGCCAGCAGCTTGTCGGGGAATCTAGGTGAAAAACTGTTTTTT
cdr3_aa: CASSLSGNLGEKLFF
clone_size: -
j_call: TRBJ1-4
d_call: -
v_call: TRBV7-9

cdr3_nt: TGTGCCACTCCCGGGGAGGGAATGTATGGGGGGAATCAGCCCCAGCATTTT
cdr3_aa: CATPGEGMYGGNQPQHF
clone_size: -
j_call: TRBJ1-5
d_call: -
v_call: TRBV24-1

cdr3_nt: TGTGCCAGTGATAAACCGGGGGTGAACAATGAGCAGTTCTTC
cdr3_aa: CASDKPGVNNEQFF
clone_size: -
j_call: TRBJ2-1
d_call: -
v_call: TRBV28

cdr3_nt: TGTGCCACCAGTGGAGGGACAGGGACAACCTACGAGCAGTACTTC
cdr3_aa: CATSGGTGTTYEQYF
clone_size: -
j_call: TRBJ2-7
d_call: TRBD1
v_call: TRBV24-1

cdr3_nt: TGCGCCAGCAGCCAAGATTCTGAGCCCCAGCATTTT
cdr3_aa: CASSQDSEPQHF
clone_size: -
j_call: TRBJ1-5
d_call: -
v_call: TRBV4-1

cdr3_nt: TGTGCCAGCAGTCTAAATCCCAGGGTTCACTATGGCTACACCTTC
cdr3_aa: CASSLNPRVHYGYTF
clone_size: -
j_call: TRBJ1-2
d_call: -
v_call: TRBV7-2